A selection of T cell receptor beta chains follows, all from one sample in a study of human T cells and chemical hapten exposure. A single record per CDR3 protein comes from TCRdb applying MiXCR to the RACE reads. The sample yields 60,000 to 80,000 distinct CDR3 sequences, around a third seen once. Here the sequenced sample was whole blood, taken in connection with sensitization to the hapten diphenylcyclopropenone (DPC). Source of these receptors: a man in his forties with alopecia areata. Some clones in this sample may be carry-over from other donors' samples. The CDR3 runs from the conserved cysteine through the conserved F or W. The D gene is left open where the match is weak. Rows may omit the clone size; those that give it use once, few, many or a size class.

V	J	D	size	CDR3	DNA
TRBV20-1	TRBJ1-6	-	-	CSALLTDHNSPLHF	TGCAGTGCTTTACTGACAGACCATAATTCACCCCTCCACTTT
TRBV4-1	TRBJ1-2	TRBD1	few	CASSQESGGEYGYTF	TGCGCCAGCAGCCAAGAATCAGGGGGAGAGTATGGCTACACCTTC
TRBV5-8	TRBJ2-1	TRBD2	-	CASSALAGKSEQFF	TGTGCCAGCAGCGCGCTAGCGGGAAAAAGTGAGCAGTTCTTC
TRBV20-1	TRBJ1-5	TRBD1	few	CSASPPGGNQPQHF	TGCAGTGCTAGTCCCCCAGGGGGTAATCAGCCCCAGCATTTT
TRBV5-1	TRBJ1-6	-	-	CASKTGFTYNSPLHF	TGCGCCAGCAAAACGGGCTTCACCTATAATTCACCCCTCCACTTT
TRBV3-1	TRBJ2-3	TRBD1	-	CASSTPGTGVVDTQYF	TGTGCCAGCAGCACACCCGGGACAGGGGTTGTAGATACGCAGTATTTT
TRBV20-1	TRBJ2-1	-	-	CSARGQINEQFF	TGCAGTGCTAGGGGCCAGATCAATGAGCAGTTCTTC
TRBV29-1	TRBJ2-7	-	-	CSVGDVSYEQYF	TGCAGCGTTGGGGACGTCTCCTACGAGCAGTACTTC
TRBV4-2	TRBJ2-3	-	-	CASSLAGSTTDTQYF	TGTGCCAGCAGCCTCGCCGGGAGTACCACAGATACGCAGTATTTT
TRBV28	TRBJ2-7	-	few	CASSQGRSREQYF	TGTGCCAGCAGTCAGGGTAGGTCTCGCGAGCAGTACTTC
TRBV7-2	TRBJ2-3	-	few	CASSLESTDTQYF	TGTGCCAGCAGCTTAGAGAGCACAGATACGCAGTATTTT
TRBV7-9	TRBJ1-2	-	few	CASSLRDGNYGYTF	TGTGCCAGCAGCTTACGGGACGGTAACTATGGCTACACCTTC
TRBV7-2	TRBJ1-3	-	-	CASRRGGSGNTIYF	TGTGCCAGCAGACGAGGGGGATCTGGAAACACCATATATTTT
TRBV14	TRBJ2-7	-	-	CASSQVRASEQYF	TGTGCCAGCAGCCAAGTTCGTGCTAGCGAGCAGTACTTC
TRBV27	TRBJ2-1	TRBD2	-	CASSSPGTSGPYNEQFF	TGTGCCAGCAGTTCCCCTGGGACTAGCGGGCCCTACAATGAGCAGTTCTTC
TRBV25-1	TRBJ1-1	-	-	CASSEDRGQAFF	TGTGCCAGCAGTGAAGATCGTGGGCAAGCTTTCTTT
TRBV6-2/TRBV6-3	TRBJ2-3	-	-	CASSKLGDSTDTQYF	TGTGCCAGCAGTAAACTGGGGGACAGCACAGATACGCAGTATTTT
TRBV20-1	TRBJ2-7	-	-	CSARRMGSGSYEQYF	TGCAGTGCTAGGAGAATGGGGTCGGGATCCTACGAGCAGTACTTC